This paragraph covers one T cell receptor beta chain sequence. These data are taken from a study of T cells after yellow fever vaccination. Looking at the study overall: Low-cell-number fractions were prepared with SMART-Seq v4 Ultra Low Input.

Whole-study findings and limits: Although most clonotypes did not, a small share appeared in both CD4 and CD8 compartments.

Trimming pared 3 bases from V and 5 bases from J, leaving 16 bases between. Germline V lookup: CDR1 LNHDA, CDR2 SQIVND (reference sequence). There are 16 residues in the CDR3. In TCRdb, the 5' RACE reads were re-called with MiXCR into one record per CDR3 protein. The sample holds about 45,000 distinct CDR3 sequences, under 8% seen once. The sequencing used CD8+ T cells not binding an NS4B(214-222) dextramer, sorted from PBMCs, collected 45 days after the yellow fever booster vaccination. This receptor was taken from a man under 40 who received the YFV17D yellow fever vaccine. This chain joins TRBV19 and TRBJ2-2; the D gene is possibly TRBD1 (5 bases). The CDR3, as DNA: TGTGCCAGTAGTATTGGAGAGGACAAATGGACCGGGGAGCTGTTTTTT. Protein sequence: CASSIGEDKWTGELFF.